This entry concerns a single TCR beta chain. Its specificity is not known. There are 14 residues in the CDR3. Trimming left V 4 bases short and J 5 bases short, with 14 bases between. Germline V gene data show CDR1 as SGHVS and CDR2 as FQNEAQ. This record belongs to a study of cytomegalovirus exposure and HLA in healthy donors. Healthy bone marrow donors supplied every sample. Study results and caveats: Several top significant clusters appeared, in a later analysis, to be linked to common viral pathogens. Likely technical artifact: a cluster of highly shared sequence variants. The study reported that TCR beta sequences accurately predicted HLA-A and HLA-B alleles in most subjects.

The PCR made use of 60 Vbeta and 13 Jbeta primers. Assay: immunoSEQ multiplex PCR; the TCRdb copy retains only in-frame clones and omits some. The sample includes about 120,000 clones, almost 85% of them seen just once. V and J are TRBV7-8 and TRBJ1-1, with a weak D call TRBD1 (6 bases). This clonotype was obtained from a woman under 30 in good health and CMV-seronegative. The source material was PBMCs. CDR3 sequence: CASSSDRIRTEAFF. The CDR3 nucleotides read TGTGCCAGCAGCTCAGACAGGATTCGAACTGAAGCTTTCTTT.